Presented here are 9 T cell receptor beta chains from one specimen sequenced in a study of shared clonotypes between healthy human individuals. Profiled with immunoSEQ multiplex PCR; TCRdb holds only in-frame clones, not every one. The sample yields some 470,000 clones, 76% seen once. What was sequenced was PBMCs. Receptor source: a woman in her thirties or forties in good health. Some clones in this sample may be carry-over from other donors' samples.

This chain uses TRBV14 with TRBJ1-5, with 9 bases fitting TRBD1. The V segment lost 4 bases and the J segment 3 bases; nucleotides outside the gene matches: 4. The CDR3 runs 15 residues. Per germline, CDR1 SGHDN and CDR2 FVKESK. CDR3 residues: CASSPGTGHNQPQHF. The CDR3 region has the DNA TGTGCCAGCAGCCCGGGGACAGGGCACAATCAGCCCCAGCATTTT.

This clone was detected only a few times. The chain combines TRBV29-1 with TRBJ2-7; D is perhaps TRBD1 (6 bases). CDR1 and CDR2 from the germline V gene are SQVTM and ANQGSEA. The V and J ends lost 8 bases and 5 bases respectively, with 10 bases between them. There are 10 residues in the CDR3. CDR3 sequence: CSPRGDEQYF. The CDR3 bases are TGCAGCCCCAGGGGAGACGAGCAGTACTTC.

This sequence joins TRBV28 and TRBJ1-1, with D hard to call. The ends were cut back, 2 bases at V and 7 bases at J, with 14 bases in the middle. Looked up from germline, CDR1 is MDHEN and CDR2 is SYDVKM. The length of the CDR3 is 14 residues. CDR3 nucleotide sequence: TGTGCCAGCAGTTTAAATAGGGTATCACTTGAAGCTTTCTTT. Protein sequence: CASSLNRVSLEAFF.

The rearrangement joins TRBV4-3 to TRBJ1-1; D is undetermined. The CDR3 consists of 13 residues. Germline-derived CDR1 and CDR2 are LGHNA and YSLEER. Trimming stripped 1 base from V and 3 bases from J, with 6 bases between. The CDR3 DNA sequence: TGCGCCAGCAGCCAAGGACACCACACTGAAGCTTTCTTT. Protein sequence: CASSQGHHTEAFF.

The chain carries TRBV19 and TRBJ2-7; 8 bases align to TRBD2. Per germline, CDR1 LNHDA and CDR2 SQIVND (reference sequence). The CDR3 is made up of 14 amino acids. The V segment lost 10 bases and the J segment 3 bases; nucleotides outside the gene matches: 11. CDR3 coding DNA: TGTGCCACTCGAGTTGGTAGCGGGATCTACGAGCAGTACTTC. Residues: CATRVGSGIYEQYF.

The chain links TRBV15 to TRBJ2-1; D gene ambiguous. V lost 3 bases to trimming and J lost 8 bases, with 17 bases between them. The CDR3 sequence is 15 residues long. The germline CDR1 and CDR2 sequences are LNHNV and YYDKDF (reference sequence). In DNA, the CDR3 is TGTGCCACCAGCAGGATGATAGCTACCAACCATGAGCAGTTCTTC. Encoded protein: CATSRMIATNHEQFF.

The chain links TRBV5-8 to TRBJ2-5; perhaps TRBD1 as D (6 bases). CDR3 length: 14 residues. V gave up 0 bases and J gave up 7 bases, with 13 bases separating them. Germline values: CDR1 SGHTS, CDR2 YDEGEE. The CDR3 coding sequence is TGTGCCAGCAGCTTGGCCGACAGGTCCGGGACCCAGTACTTC. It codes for CASSLADRSGTQYF.

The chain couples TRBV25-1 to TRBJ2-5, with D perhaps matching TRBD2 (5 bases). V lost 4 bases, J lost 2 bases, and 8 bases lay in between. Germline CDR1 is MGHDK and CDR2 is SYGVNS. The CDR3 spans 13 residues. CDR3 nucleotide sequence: TGTGCCAGCAGTGCCCGGGATCAAGAGACCCAGTACTTC. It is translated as CASSARDQETQYF.

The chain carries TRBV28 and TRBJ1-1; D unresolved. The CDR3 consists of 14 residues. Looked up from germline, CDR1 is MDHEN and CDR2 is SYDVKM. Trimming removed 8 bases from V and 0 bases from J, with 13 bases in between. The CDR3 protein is CASWPRTVNTEAFF. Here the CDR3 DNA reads TGTGCCAGCTGGCCCCGGACGGTGAACACTGAAGCTTTCTTT.